These 21 T cell receptor beta chains were all obtained from the same sample, sequenced in a study of blood T cell repertoires in COVID-19. TCRdb's table, derived via immunoSEQ multiplex PCR, lists solely in-frame clones and lacks some. This table has fewer than 450,000 clones, around 90% appearing once. Material: PBMCs or T cells enriched from blood (not recorded which). The receptors were gathered from a woman in her thirties or forties with acute COVID-19.

The chain is built from TRBV6-5 and TRBJ1-2; D may be TRBD1 (6 bases). CDR3 length equals 15 residues. CDR1 and CDR2 from the germline V gene are MNHEY and SVGAGI. Between the trimmed V and J ends, which lost 4 bases and 5 bases, there was a span of 17 bases. This chain's CDR3 is CASSSGGGFGYGYTF. The CDR3 DNA follows: TGTGCCAGCAGTTCAGGCGGGGGCTTTGGTTATGGCTACACCTTC.

The CDR3 region has the DNA TGTGCCAGCAGTGAAGGGAACAGTCCAACTAATGAAAAACTGTTTTTT. Amino acids: CASSEGNSPTNEKLFF. The chain uses TRBV6-1 and TRBJ1-4; D is unresolved. The V gene lost 1 base and the J gene lost 0 bases, with 9 bases spanning the gap. Per the germline V gene, CDR1 is MNHNS and CDR2 is SASEGT. The CDR3 covers 16 residues.

This sequence joins TRBV11-2 and TRBJ1-3; weak D call: TRBD1 (5 bases). There are 15 residues in the CDR3. The V gene lost 5 bases and the J gene lost 0 bases, with 11 bases spanning the gap. Germline CDR1 SGHAT, CDR2 FQNNGV. The CDR3, as DNA: TGTGCCAGCAGCCAAACAGGATACTCTGGAAACACCATATATTTT. Encoded protein: CASSQTGYSGNTIYF.

J is TRBJ1-1 and V is TRBV2, with D perhaps matching TRBD1 (6 bases). The V end lost 2 bases, the J end lost 4 bases, and 11 bases lay between the germline ends. The CDR3 totals 14 residues. CDR1 and CDR2 (germline): SNHLY, FYNNEI. This chain's CDR3 is CASSENRVLTEAFF. CDR3 nucleotide sequence: TGTGCCAGCAGTGAAAACAGGGTCCTCACTGAAGCTTTCTTT.

The CDR3 DNA is TGTGCCAGCAGCGTATTAGACAGCCTGGGTACCGGGGAGCTGTTTTTT. Translating gives CASSVLDSLGTGELFF. V is TRBV9 and J is TRBJ2-2, with D possibly TRBD1 on 5 matching bases. Trimming cost V 1 base and J 5 bases, with 15 bases left between them. This CDR3 contains 16 residues. CDR1 SGDLS and CDR2 YYNGEE come from the germline V gene.

The V gene is TRBV6-5, the J gene TRBJ2-7, with 9 bases matching TRBD1. Unmatched junction bases numbered 7, after V lost 5 bases and J lost 2 bases. The CDR3 consists of 15 residues. The germline V gene has CDR1 MNHEY and CDR2 SVGAGI. CDR3 region: CASSLSDRGAYEQYF. Here the CDR3 DNA reads TGTGCCAGCAGTCTCTCGGACAGGGGCGCCTACGAGCAGTACTTC.

J is TRBJ1-4 and V is TRBV7-8, with D unresolved. Per the germline V gene, CDR1 is SGHVS and CDR2 is FQNEAQ. The CDR3 is 12 residues long. Trimming removed 5 bases at V and 8 bases at J, with 9 bases between. The CDR3 here is CASSGFGEKLFF. CDR3 nucleotides: TGTGCCAGCAGCGGATTCGGGGAAAAACTGTTTTTT.

The chain joins TRBV7-9 to TRBJ1-4; maybe TRBD1 (5 bases). The CDR3 has 16 residues. V lost 0 bases and J lost 9, with 17 bases in between. Germline CDR1 reads SEHNR; CDR2 reads FQNEAQ (reference sequence). CDR3 loop: CASSLATQAGGKKLFF. In nucleotides, the CDR3 is TGTGCCAGCAGCTTAGCCACACAGGCGGGGGGGAAAAAACTGTTTTTT.

CDR3 region: CASSPTLGANVLTF. The CDR3 coding sequence is TGTGCCAGCTCACCAACTTTAGGGGCCAACGTCCTGACTTTC. The genes are TRBV18 and TRBJ2-6; D gene unclear. Germline CDR1 reads KGHSH; CDR2 reads LQKENI. Trimming pared 2 bases from V and 4 bases from J, leaving 6 bases between. CDR3 length: 14 amino acids.

This chain joins TRBV19 and TRBJ2-1; a possible D gene is TRBD1 (5 bases). V lost 4 bases and J lost 10, with 14 bases in between. The CDR3 spans 13 residues. Germline V lookup: CDR1 LNHDA, CDR2 SQIVND (reference sequence). DNA of the CDR3: TGTGCCAGTAGTACTTCGACAGTCGGCGAGCAGTTCTTC. Protein: CASSTSTVGEQFF.

The V call is TRBV3-1 (or the pseudogene TRBV3-2), the J call TRBJ2-4; D gene uncertain. The CDR3 runs 13 residues. Trimming took 4 bases from V and 6 from J, leaving 10 bases between them. Germline V CDR1 and CDR2: LGHDT, YNNKEL (reference sequence). In DNA, the CDR3 is TGTGCCAGCAGCCCGCCGACAAGAAACATTCAGTACTTC. It yields the protein CASSPPTRNIQYF.

The chain couples TRBV10-3 to TRBJ1-4, with TRBD1 matching 7 bases. With V trimmed by 3 bases and J by 8 bases, 9 bases remained unmatched. The CDR3 loop spans 15 amino acids. Germline V gene sequence: CDR1 ENHRY, CDR2 SYGVKD. CDR3 coding DNA: TGTGCCATCAGTGAACCAGACAGGGTCGGCGAAAAACTGTTTTTT. Protein product: CAISEPDRVGEKLFF.

This chain uses TRBV4-1 with TRBJ2-2; the match to TRBD1 covers 7 bases. The CDR3 is 19 amino acids. Germline V gene sequence: CDR1 MGHRA, CDR2 YSYEKL. V gave up 1 base and J gave up 4 bases; unmatched junction bases: 15. CDR3 sequence (DNA): TGCGCCAGCAGCCAAGGGGGGTTTAGACAGGGACGGAGCACCGGGGAGCTGTTTTTT. This encodes CASSQGGFRQGRSTGELFF.

In its sample, this clone was seen once. The chain couples TRBV19 to TRBJ2-1, with D perhaps TRBD2 (5 bases). The CDR3 is 14 amino acids. Trimming left V 5 bases short and J 7 bases short, with 15 bases between. The germline V gene encodes CDR1 LNHDA and CDR2 SQIVND (reference sequence). This CDR3 is CASSGTNRLNEQFF. The CDR3 coding sequence is TGTGCCAGTAGTGGTACAAACAGACTAAATGAGCAGTTCTTC.

The chain uses TRBV7-7 and TRBJ2-5; 7 nucleotides agree with TRBD2. The CDR3 length is 16 residues. Germline loops: CDR1 SSHAT, CDR2 FNYEAQ (reference sequence). The ends lost 1 base at V and 4 bases at J; junction bases unmatched: 9. CDR3 amino acids: CASSLGRWTSRETQYF. DNA for the CDR3: TGTGCCAGCAGCTTAGGCAGGTGGACTAGTCGAGAGACCCAGTACTTC.

This clone showed up just once. This chain links TRBV11-3 with TRBJ2-5; D perhaps matches TRBD2 (6 bases). V was pared by 1 base and J by 2 bases, with 8 bases between. This CDR3 comprises 14 residues. Germline V gene sequence: CDR1 SGHNT, CDR2 YENEEA. The CDR3 DNA follows: TGTGCCAGCAGCTTAGGCGGGGCGCAAGAGACCCAGTACTTC. It is translated as CASSLGGAQETQYF.

This clone was counted a few times. The J gene is TRBJ1-2, the V gene TRBV30; 8 bases agree with TRBD1. CDR1 and CDR2 from the germline V gene are GTSNPN and SVGIG (reference sequence). The V gene end was trimmed by 0 bases and the J gene end by 3 bases; junction bases not matched to a gene: 6. The CDR3 runs 15 residues. CDR3 amino acids: CAWSVPGQGHYGYTF. CDR3 bases: TGTGCCTGGAGTGTTCCCGGACAGGGACACTATGGCTACACCTTC. The full variable domain, its missing parts supplied by reference TRBV30 and TRBJ1-2, is SQTIHQWPATLVQPVGSPLSLECTVEGTSNPNLYWYRQAAGRGLQLLFYSVGIGQISSEVPQNLSASRPQDRQFILSSKKLLLSDSGFYLCAWSVPGQGHYGYTFGSGTRLTVV.

The rearrangement joins TRBV18 to TRBJ1-5; D is unclear. The CDR3 contains 13 residues. The germline gives CDR1 KGHSH, CDR2 LQKENI. V was shortened by 4 bases and J by 4 bases, with 8 bases between the two germline ends. CDR3 bases: TGTGCCAGCTCACTGGCCGGGAATCAGCCCCAGCATTTT. Protein sequence: CASSLAGNQPQHF.

The rearrangement joins TRBV3-1 (or the pseudogene TRBV3-2) to TRBJ1-2; tentatively, D is TRBD1 (5 bases). The germline CDR1 and CDR2 sequences are LGHDT and YNNKEL (reference sequence). The CDR3 runs 14 residues. V lost 1 base to trimming and J lost 4 bases, with 10 bases between them. The CDR3 here is CASSQGQKGYGYTF. The CDR3 DNA is TGTGCCAGCAGCCAAGGACAGAAAGGCTATGGCTACACCTTC.

The chain links TRBV3-1 (or the pseudogene TRBV3-2) to TRBJ1-6; 7 bases agree with TRBD1. The V gene's germline CDR1 is LGHDT and CDR2 YNNKEL (reference sequence). The CDR3 sequence is 15 residues long. Trimming cost V 5 bases and J 3 bases; bases outside gene matches: 4. CDR3: CASSTRDSYNSPLHF. For the CDR3, the DNA is TGTGCCAGCAGCACCCGGGACAGCTATAATTCACCCCTCCACTTT.

The V gene is TRBV4-1, the J gene TRBJ1-1, with D perhaps TRBD1 (5 bases). The CDR3 consists of 14 residues. Germline V CDR1 and CDR2: MGHRA, YSYEKL. The V end lost 3 bases, the J end lost 2 bases, and 10 bases lay between the germline ends. CDR3 sequence (DNA): TGCGCCAGCAGCCAGTGGGGGGGAAACACTGAAGCTTTCTTT. Its protein is CASSQWGGNTEAFF.